A single sample is the source of the 8 T cell receptor beta chains below, sequenced in a study of shared clonotypes between healthy human individuals. Some clones are missing from TCRdb's copy, which holds only in-frame ones; the method was immunoSEQ multiplex PCR. The sample carries about 590,000 clones, over 95% recorded once. Naive CD8 cells lacked CD45RO and underwent positive selection for CCR7, leaving out terminally differentiated effector memory CD45RA+ cells. The specimen sequenced was naive CD8+ T cells sorted from blood. Receptors were obtained from a woman between 25 and 40 years old in good health.

The chain employs TRBV10-2 and TRBJ2-2; no reliable D call. The CDR3 is 13 residues long. Germline V gene lookup returns CDR1 WSHSY and CDR2 SAAADI. Deletions cut 2 bases from V and 4 bases from J, with 5 bases between. CDR3 sequence reads: CASSEPITGELFF. In DNA form, the CDR3 reads TGCGCCAGCAGTGAGCCAATCACCGGGGAGCTGTTTTTT.

The J gene is TRBJ2-3, the V gene TRBV28; the D gene is possibly TRBD2 (6 bases). CDR3 length: 15 amino acids. Trimming pared 5 bases from V and 2 bases from J, leaving 14 bases between. CDR1 and CDR2 (germline): MDHEN, SYDVKM. CDR3 nucleotides: TGTGCCAGCAGTCCCGGGACTTCTTTCACAGATACGCAGTATTTT. Encoded protein: CASSPGTSFTDTQYF.

This sequence joins TRBV28 and TRBJ1-1; TRBD1 agrees at 9 bases. There are 15 residues in the CDR3. V shed 3 bases, J shed 2 bases, and the junction held 4 bases outside the gene matches. Germline CDR1 reads MDHEN; CDR2 reads SYDVKM. The CDR3 nucleotides are TGTGCCAGCAGTTTGTCTACAGGGGGCAACACTGAAGCTTTCTTT. The encoded protein is CASSLSTGGNTEAFF. The full variable domain, in which reference TRBV28 and TRBJ1-1 provide the parts outside the CDR3, is DVKVTQSSRYLVKRTGEKVFLECVQDMDHENMFWYRQDPGLGLRLIYFSYDVKMKEKGDIPEGYSVSREKKERFSLILESASTNQTSMYLCASSLSTGGNTEAFFGQGTRLTVV.

Points on this clone: Additional DNA sequences in this sample encode the identical CDR3. The chain employs TRBV27 and TRBJ2-7; the D gene is possibly TRBD1 (5 bases). With 5 bases removed from V and 3 bases from J, the gap between germline ends came to 14 bases. Germline V lookup: CDR1 MNHEY, CDR2 SMNVEV (reference sequence). The CDR3 runs 14 residues. CDR3 sequence: CASSLAGLSYEQYF. Written as DNA, the CDR3 is TGTGCCAGCAGTCTCGCAGGGTTGAGCTACGAGCAGTACTTC.

CDR3 loop: CASSLGGVIPTDTQYF. The CDR3 bases are TGTGCCAGCAGCTTAGGGGGGGTCATTCCCACAGATACGCAGTATTTT. The chain uses TRBV7-8 and TRBJ2-3, with D maybe TRBD2 (6 bases). Per germline, CDR1 SGHVS and CDR2 FQNEAQ. Trimming stripped 1 base from V and 2 bases from J, with 13 bases between. This CDR3 region has 16 residues.

The chain carries TRBV28 and TRBJ1-6; perhaps TRBD1 as D (5 bases). V was trimmed by 5 bases and J by 5 bases, leaving 16 bases between them. The CDR3 length is 16 residues. Per germline, CDR1 MDHEN and CDR2 SYDVKM. The CDR3 protein is CASSLRDFFHNSPLHF. For the CDR3, the DNA is TGTGCCAGCAGTCTCAGGGATTTCTTCCATAATTCACCCCTCCACTTT.

The chain recombines TRBV28 with TRBJ1-2; 8 bases map to TRBD1. The germline V gene has CDR1 MDHEN and CDR2 SYDVKM. V lost 3 bases, J lost 8 bases, and 8 bases stayed unmatched. This CDR3 is 14 amino acids long. CDR3 bases: TGTGCCAGCAGTTTGCTTAGGACAGGGCGAGGCTACACCTTC. Translated: CASSLLRTGRGYTF.

This rearrangement joins TRBV28 to TRBJ2-3, with 7 bases identical to TRBD1. The germline CDR1 and CDR2 sequences are MDHEN and SYDVKM. The CDR3 sequence is 16 residues long. V shed 2 bases, J shed 0 bases, and the junction held 5 bases outside the gene matches. In nucleotides, the CDR3 is TGTGCCAGCAGTTTAGTCCGGGACAGAAGCACAGATACGCAGTATTTT. This sequence encodes CASSLVRDRSTDTQYF.